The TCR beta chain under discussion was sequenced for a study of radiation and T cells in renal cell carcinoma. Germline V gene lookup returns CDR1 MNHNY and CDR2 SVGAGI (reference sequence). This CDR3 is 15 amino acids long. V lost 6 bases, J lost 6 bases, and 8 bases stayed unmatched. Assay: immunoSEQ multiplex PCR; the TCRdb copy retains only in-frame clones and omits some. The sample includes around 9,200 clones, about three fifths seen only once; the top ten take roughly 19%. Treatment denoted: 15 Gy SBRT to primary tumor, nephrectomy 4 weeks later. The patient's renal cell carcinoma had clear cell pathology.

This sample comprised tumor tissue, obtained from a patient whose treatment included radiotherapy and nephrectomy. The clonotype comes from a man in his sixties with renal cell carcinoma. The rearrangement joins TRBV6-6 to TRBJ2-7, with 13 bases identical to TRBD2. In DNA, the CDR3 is TGTGCCAGCAGACCTCCGGGACTAGCGGGATCCGAGCAGTACTTC. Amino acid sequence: CASRPPGLAGSEQYF.